What follows are 12 T cell receptor beta chains derived from one specimen sequenced in a study of blood T cell repertoires in COVID-19 (TCRdb year 2020). Receptor libraries were prepared by the immunoSEQ multiplex PCR assay. TCRdb retrieved this table from immuneACCESS and kept in-frame rearrangements only. Not all clones are present; in checked studies, unresolved V genes account for under half, and no reason is known for the remainder. The sample yields 270,000 or so clones; about four fifths were counted once. Jointly, the top ten make up roughly 3.1% of the sample. Sequences were obtained from peripheral blood. Receptors were obtained from a woman aged 18-29 years with acute or convalescent COVID-19.

V gene TRBV7-9 combines with J gene TRBJ2-7, with 8 bases identical to TRBD1. The germline CDR1 and CDR2 sequences are SEHNR and FQNEAQ (reference sequence). The CDR3 consists of 16 residues. Trimming took 5 bases from V and 1 from J; bases not matched to a gene: 10. The CDR3 here is CASSPQPGTGSYEQYF. DNA for the CDR3: TGTGCCAGCAGCCCACAACCCGGGACAGGATCCTACGAGCAGTACTTC.

The rearrangement links TRBV4-1 to TRBJ2-1; TRBD2 might be the D (6 bases). Germline lookup yields CDR1 MGHRA and CDR2 YSYEKL. This CDR3 region has 11 residues. CDR3 bases: TGCGCAGCGGGCGCGGACAATGAGCAGTTCTTC. Translated, it gives CAAGADNEQFF.

J is TRBJ2-1 and V is TRBV7-8, with TRBD2 matching over 9 bases. J was trimmed by 2 bases and V by 5 bases; bases with no gene match: 7. The length of the CDR3 is 16 residues. Germline CDR1 and CDR2: SGHVS and FQNEAQ. In DNA form, the CDR3 reads TGTGCCAGCAGCAAGAGACTAGCGGATGCCTACAATGAGCAGTTCTTC. It yields the protein CASSKRLADAYNEQFF.

The chain combines TRBV6-2 or TRBV6-3 with TRBJ1-2; possibly TRBD1 for D (5 bases). Germline assignment: CDR1 MNHEY and CDR2 SVGEGT. With 0 bases removed from V and 2 bases from J, the gap between germline ends came to 10 bases. This CDR3 has 15 residues. In DNA form, the CDR3 reads TGTGCCAGCAGTTACTCCACCAACAGGAACTATGGCTACACCTTC. It yields the protein CASSYSTNRNYGYTF.

The V and J genes are TRBV9 and TRBJ2-1, with TRBD2 identical over 9 bases. V shed 4 bases and J 0 bases; nucleotides not matched to a gene: 2. Germline loops: CDR1 SGDLS, CDR2 YYNGEE. The CDR3 contains 15 residues. The CDR3 nucleotides are TGTGCCAGCAGCATTAGCGGGAGCTCCTACAATGAGCAGTTCTTC. Amino acid sequence: CASSISGSSYNEQFF.

The gene calls are TRBV6-5 and TRBJ2-7; 10 nucleotides match TRBD2. The CDR3 extends over 13 amino acids. V gave up 7 bases and J gave up 3 bases; unmatched junction bases: 3. The germline CDR1 and CDR2 sequences are MNHEY and SVGAGI. CDR3 sequence reads: CASTLAGVYEQYF. CDR3 DNA sequence: TGTGCCAGCACCCTAGCGGGAGTCTACGAGCAGTACTTC.

This clone showed up just once. The chain uses TRBV29-1 and TRBJ2-3, with 10 bases that match TRBD2. The V gene end was trimmed by 2 bases and the J gene end by 5 bases; junction bases not matched to a gene: 4. CDR3 length: 14 amino acids. Germline CDR1 and CDR2: SQVTM and ANQGSEA. The CDR3 here is CSVELAGEVDTQYF. In DNA form, the CDR3 reads TGCAGCGTTGAACTAGCGGGAGAAGTAGATACGCAGTATTTT.

This clone was observed a few times. The chain combines TRBV18 with TRBJ1-1; D gene ambiguous. Germline V gene sequence: CDR1 KGHSH, CDR2 LQKENI. The ends were cut back, 5 bases at V and 7 bases at J, with 20 bases in the middle. This CDR3 contains 15 residues. The CDR3 bases are TGTGCCAGCTCATCCACCGGAGGACGCCAGAATGAAGCTTTCTTT. Translating gives CASSSTGGRQNEAFF.

The CDR3 nucleotides read TGTGCCAGCAGTTTGGGGGACAGCTCTGGAAACACCATATATTTT. The encoded protein is CASSLGDSSGNTIYF. The chain couples TRBV28 to TRBJ1-3, with 7 bases identical to TRBD1. V lost 3 bases, J lost 0 bases, and 2 bases stayed unmatched. The CDR3 has 15 amino acids. In germline, CDR1 is MDHEN, CDR2 SYDVKM.

The gene calls are TRBV28 and TRBJ1-2; D is unresolved. V shed 7 bases and J shed 2 bases, with 8 bases lying between them. Germline CDR1 and CDR2: MDHEN and SYDVKM. There are 12 residues in the CDR3. This CDR3 is CASTEANYGYTF. CDR3 nucleotide sequence: TGTGCCAGCACCGAGGCGAACTATGGCTACACCTTC.

The chain employs TRBV3-1 (or the pseudogene TRBV3-2) and TRBJ1-3, with 7 bases identical to TRBD1. The germline CDR1 and CDR2 sequences are LGHDT and YNNKEL (reference sequence). There are 16 residues in the CDR3. V lost 2 bases and J lost 0; bases outside the gene matches: 4. The CDR3, as DNA: TGTGCCAGCAGCCAACGGGGACAGCACTCTGGAAACACCATATATTTT. Amino acid sequence: CASSQRGQHSGNTIYF.

The rearrangement joins TRBV2 to TRBJ1-4; a weak D match, TRBD1 (5 bases). This CDR3 is 13 amino acids long. Germline CDR1 reads SNHLY; CDR2 reads FYNNEI. Trimming removed 6 bases at V and 8 bases at J, with 13 bases between. The chain's CDR3 is CASRIREGEKLFF. In DNA, the CDR3 is TGTGCCAGCAGAATCAGGGAGGGGGAAAAACTGTTTTTT.